This T cell receptor (beta chain) is drawn from a study of T-cell memory formation after mild COVID-19. Study information: The two donors had largely donor-specific TCR clusters.

Findings and limits, study-wide: Largely, contracting CD4+ clones fell within CM and EM, and contracting CD8+ clones within EMRA. Still unconfirmed is whether the second-wave clones peaking on day 37 recognized SARS-CoV-2.

One entry per CDR3 protein results from TCRdb running MiXCR on the 5' RACE reads. The repertoire holds 400,000 or so distinct CDR3 sequences, with around 20% as singletons. V gave up 0 bases and J gave up 7 bases, with 5 bases separating them. CDR1 and CDR2 from the germline V gene are SGHRS and YFSETQ. The CDR3 is made up of 12 amino acids. Points on this clonotype: Its antigen is unidentified.

The sequencing sample was made of PBMCs or a T cell subset sorted from them (not recorded which). This rearrangement joins TRBV5-1 to TRBJ2-1; no definite D call. The source of this sequence is an adult woman who had mild COVID-19 (a few samples of this study predate the infection). Cell type and time point are not known. The DNA for the CDR3 is TGCGCCAGCAGCTTGGCCAAAAATGAGCAGTTCTTC. It is translated as CASSLAKNEQFF.